This T cell receptor beta chain was sequenced during a study of T-cell reconstitution after alpha-beta-depleted transplantation in children. CDR1 is SGHKS and CDR2 is YYEKEE in the germline V gene (reference sequence). V shed 5 bases and J 9 bases; nucleotides not matched to a gene: 11. CDR3 length: 14 amino acids. The authors prepared the TCRbeta library with unique molecular identifiers. In TCRdb, the PCR reads were re-called with MiXCR into one record per CDR3 protein. The sample yields roughly 490,000 distinct CDR3 sequences, over 10% seen once. Concerning this clonotype: What it binds is unknown.

Study-wide results and caveats: Fresh T-cell production supplied most of the T-cell counts and diversity seen one year after transplant. Where alpha-beta T cells came from about two months after transplant was reportedly several hundred expanded graft clones. Where some patients showed high TCRbeta diversity at day 60, it came from recipient T cells and thymic progenitors that had survived.

The origin of this receptor is a female patient aged 2-9 years who had a stem cell transplant for aplastic anemia, so the T cells may come from the graft donor. Sequences were derived from PBMCs, mostly from graft donor cells, sampled 180 days after TCRalphabeta/CD19-depleted stem cell transplant. This rearrangement joins TRBV5-5 to TRBJ2-1, with TRBD1 identical over 7 bases. The chain's CDR3 is CASSHDRAFGEQFF. CDR3 DNA: TGTGCCAGCAGTCATGACAGGGCTTTCGGTGAGCAGTTCTTC.